The 26 T cell receptor beta chains reported below all come from one sample, sequenced in a study of CD4+ T cells in melanoma. Only in-frame clones appear in the TCRdb table, and some are missing; sequencing was by immunoSEQ multiplex PCR. The sample consists of 9,500 or so clones, around 62% of them appearing once. What was sequenced was cells from a culture (not recorded whether cultured in vitro). These receptors originate from a human donor with melanoma.

The chain employs TRBV5-1 and TRBJ2-5, with D perhaps given as TRBD1 or TRBD2 (5 bases each). CDR3 length: 15 amino acids. Trimming removed 7 bases from V and 2 bases from J, with 18 bases in between. Germline V gene lookup returns CDR1 SGHRS and CDR2 YFSETQ. The CDR3 DNA sequence: TGCGCCAGCTCGCCCTACGGGGCACCGCAAGAGACCCAGTACTTC. Its protein product is CASSPYGAPQETQYF.

The genes are TRBV9 and TRBJ1-6; D gene unclear. V lost 0 bases and J 5 bases, leaving 15 bases between the germline ends. The CDR3 is 17 amino acids. In germline, CDR1 is SGDLS, CDR2 YYNGEE. The CDR3 region is CASSVEGRSYNNSPLHF. For the CDR3, the DNA is TGTGCCAGCAGCGTAGAAGGGCGCTCGTACAATAATTCACCCCTCCACTTT.

This clone was observed a handful of times. V gene TRBV9 combines with J gene TRBJ1-1, with 8 bases that match TRBD1. The CDR3 is 14 amino acids. CDR1 is SGDLS, CDR2 YYNGEE, per germline. V lost 4 bases, J lost 3 bases, and 5 bases stayed unmatched. CDR3 coding DNA: TGTGCCAGCAGCCCCGGACAGGGACACACTGAAGCTTTCTTT. It codes for CASSPGQGHTEAFF.

The chain employs TRBV29-1 and TRBJ1-1; TRBD1 aligns across 9 bases. The CDR3 is 15 amino acids. Germline loops: CDR1 SQVTM, CDR2 ANQGSEA. J gave up 0 bases and V 4 bases, and 6 bases lay outside the gene matches. For the CDR3, the DNA is TGCAGCGTTGGTCCGGGACAGGGAATGAACACTGAAGCTTTCTTT. Amino acids: CSVGPGQGMNTEAFF.

This clone was counted between two and nine times. The chain is built from TRBV29-1 and TRBJ1-1; 10 bases are shared with TRBD1. The CDR3 extends over 16 amino acids. Trimming removed 7 bases from V and 4 bases from J; junction bases left unmatched: 15. Germline V gives CDR1 SQVTM, CDR2 ANQGSEA. The CDR3 is CSAYSGGTGVPTEAFF. DNA of the CDR3: TGCAGCGCCTACTCCGGTGGGACAGGGGTCCCCACTGAAGCTTTCTTT. Based on the CDR3 plus reference TRBV29-1 and TRBJ1-1, the full variable domain is SAVISQKPSRDICQRGTSLTIQCQVDSQVTMMFWYRQQPGQSLTLIATANQGSEATYESGFVIDKFPISRPNLTFSTLTVSNMSPEDSSIYLCSAYSGGTGVPTEAFFGQGTRLTVV.

This clone rates as medium-sized. V usage is TRBV5-6 and J usage is TRBJ1-1; no definite D call. Trimming stripped 3 bases from V and 3 bases from J, with 9 bases between. The CDR3 totals 13 residues. The germline V gene has CDR1 SGHDT and CDR2 YYEEEE. CDR3 nucleotides: TGTGCCAGCAGCTCGGACGATTACACTGAAGCTTTCTTT. This sequence encodes CASSSDDYTEAFF.

The rearrangement links TRBV5-1 to TRBJ1-6; D is unresolved. V was shortened by 2 bases and J by 6 bases, with 9 bases between the two germline ends. The CDR3 is made up of 14 amino acids. CDR1 is SGHRS and CDR2 is YFSETQ in the germline V gene. CDR3 loop: CASSFAVGNSPLHF. The CDR3, as DNA: TGCGCCAGCAGCTTCGCCGTGGGTAATTCACCCCTCCACTTT.

The V and J genes are TRBV30 and TRBJ2-7; possibly TRBD1 or TRBD2 for D (6 bases each). Trimming removed 0 bases at V and 4 bases at J, with 19 bases between. CDR1 and CDR2 (germline): GTSNPN, SVGIG (reference sequence). The CDR3 spans 16 residues. For the CDR3, the DNA is TGTGCCTGGAGTGTGGGGTGGGGGGCTTTCGAGTACGAGCAGTACTTC. As protein: CAWSVGWGAFEYEQYF.

The chain links TRBV12-5 to TRBJ1-4, with D possibly TRBD1 on 5 matching bases. Germline-derived CDR1 and CDR2 are LGHNT and FRNRAP. V was shortened by 4 bases and J by 5 bases, with 14 bases between the two germline ends. This CDR3 has 15 amino acids. This CDR3 reads CASGYWTGVNEKLFF. CDR3 sequence (DNA): TGTGCTAGTGGTTACTGGACGGGGGTAAATGAAAAACTGTTTTTT.

This clone was picked up one time. The chain recombines TRBV18 with TRBJ1-1; D gene uncertain. V lost 3 bases to trimming and J lost 1 base, with 9 bases between them. The CDR3 length is 14 residues. CDR1 and CDR2 from the germline V gene are KGHSH and LQKENI. CDR3 protein: CASSPRRENTEAFF. The DNA of the CDR3 is TGTGCCAGCTCACCTCGCCGTGAGAACACTGAAGCTTTCTTT.

The chain uses TRBV6-6 and TRBJ2-3; 8 bases line up with TRBD2. Germline loops: CDR1 MNHNY, CDR2 SVGAGI (reference sequence). V trimming: 5 bases; J trimming: 1 base; junction bases outside the gene matches: 5. The length of the CDR3 is 15 residues. CDR3 sequence reads: CASSDSGAGTDTQYF. CDR3 bases: TGTGCCAGCAGTGATAGCGGGGCCGGCACAGATACGCAGTATTTT.

This chain joins TRBV2 and TRBJ2-5; D unresolved. The V gene lost 5 bases and the J gene lost 2 bases, with 3 bases spanning the gap. Germline-derived CDR1 and CDR2 are SNHLY and FYNNEI. CDR3 length equals 11 residues. The chain's CDR3 is CASSPQETQYF. CDR3 coding DNA: TGTGCCAGCAGTCCACAAGAGACCCAGTACTTC.

A few counts support this clone. V and J are TRBV6-1 and TRBJ1-5, with D tentatively TRBD1 (5 bases). V lost 6 bases and J lost 3, with 15 bases in between. Per germline, CDR1 MNHNS and CDR2 SASEGT. This CDR3 region has 15 residues. The CDR3 DNA reads as TGTGCCAGCAGAGTCAGGGTTTGGGTCAATCAGCCCCAGCATTTT. It yields the protein CASRVRVWVNQPQHF.

V and J are TRBV30 and TRBJ1-2, with 11 bases fitting TRBD1. Germline lookup yields CDR1 GTSNPN and CDR2 SVGIG (reference sequence). Trimming at V came to 2 bases and at J to 1 base, leaving 3 bases not matched to a gene. This CDR3 comprises 15 residues. CDR3 sequence reads: CAWSLGQGVNYGYTF. CDR3 bases: TGTGCCTGGAGTCTGGGACAGGGGGTTAACTATGGCTACACCTTC.

The rearrangement joins TRBV7-3 to TRBJ2-2; 8 bases fit TRBD2. Germline lookup yields CDR1 SGHTA and CDR2 FQGTGA. This CDR3 region has 16 residues. J was trimmed by 4 bases and V by 3 bases; bases with no gene match: 7. The CDR3 region has the DNA TGTGCCAGCAGCTTCCTCGCGGGGGGTGGCACCGGGGAGCTGTTTTTT. This translates into CASSFLAGGGTGELFF.

The chain couples TRBV5-6 to TRBJ1-5; a possible D gene is TRBD1 (6 bases). The germline gives CDR1 SGHDT, CDR2 YYEEEE. V was cut by 0 bases and J by 10 bases, with 20 bases left in between. This CDR3 has 16 amino acids. CDR3 DNA sequence: TGTGCCAGCAGCTTGGGAGGAAGGGCAGGGGATCTCCCCCAGCATTTT. Its translation: CASSLGGRAGDLPQHF.

This chain links TRBV25-1 with TRBJ1-4, with 9 nucleotides matching TRBD1. J lost 8 bases, V lost 3 bases, and 7 bases had no gene match. This CDR3 contains 15 residues. Germline V CDR1 and CDR2: MGHDK, SYGVNS. The CDR3 is CASSDRRQGGEKLFF. CDR3 coding DNA: TGTGCCAGCAGTGACCGCAGACAGGGGGGCGAAAAACTGTTTTTT.

This chain connects TRBV5-1 to TRBJ2-1; D could derive from TRBD1 or TRBD2 (5 bases each). This CDR3 is built from 15 residues. Trimming took off 0 bases at V and 8 bases at J, with 15 bases between the two ends. Germline-derived CDR1 and CDR2 are SGHRS and YFSETQ. CDR3 sequence (DNA): TGCGCCAGCAGCTTGGCCGGGGACGGACAATATGAGCAGTTCTTC. Its translation: CASSLAGDGQYEQFF.

This clone appeared a few times. The chain is built from TRBV11-3 and TRBJ1-6; 7 bases align to TRBD1. Germline V gene sequence: CDR1 SGHNT, CDR2 YENEEA. CDR3 length: 16 residues. J was trimmed by 7 bases and V by 7 bases; bases with no gene match: 13. The CDR3 coding sequence is TGTGCCAGCATCCGACAGGGCGATTGTCTGAATTCACCCCTCCACTTT. It codes for CASIRQGDCLNSPLHF.

The gene calls are TRBV10-3 and TRBJ2-1; 16 bases match TRBD2. This CDR3 is 16 amino acids long. Germline trimming cut 4 bases from V and 9 bases from J; bases unmatched to any gene: 6. The V gene's germline CDR1 is ENHRY and CDR2 SYGVKD. CDR3 in amino acids: CAISAGTSGGAGEQFF. In nucleotides, the CDR3 is TGTGCCATCAGTGCCGGGACTAGCGGGGGGGCAGGTGAGCAGTTCTTC.

The rearrangement joins TRBV18 to TRBJ2-1; 8 bases agree with TRBD2. Germline V lookup: CDR1 KGHSH, CDR2 LQKENI. With 1 base clipped from V and 9 bases from J, the junction kept 8 bases outside the gene matches. The CDR3 contains 15 residues. CDR3 region: CASSPRHPGLGEQFF. DNA for the CDR3: TGTGCCAGCTCACCACGTCACCCGGGACTAGGTGAGCAGTTCTTC.

This clone was counted a single time. The chain employs TRBV2 and TRBJ2-3; no firm D call. Germline V gives CDR1 SNHLY, CDR2 FYNNEI. The CDR3 runs 14 residues. Trimming removed 8 bases at V and 5 bases at J, with 17 bases between. The CDR3 DNA is TGTGCCAGCCTAATGGGTGTCGCTGTAGATACGCAGTATTTT. This gives the protein CASLMGVAVDTQYF.

V usage is TRBV30 and J usage is TRBJ2-1; 10 bases are a match to TRBD1. The CDR3 extends over 13 amino acids. The V segment lost 5 bases and the J segment 12 bases; nucleotides outside the gene matches: 10. The germline gives CDR1 GTSNPN, CDR2 SVGIG (reference sequence). The CDR3 DNA reads as TGTGCCTGGTCCCCGGGACAGGGGATATGGCAGTTCTTC. Its protein product is CAWSPGQGIWQFF.

V and J are TRBV4-1 and TRBJ2-1; 8 positions agree with TRBD2. The CDR3 totals 14 residues. Germline values: CDR1 MGHRA, CDR2 YSYEKL. With 0 bases clipped from V and 9 bases from J, the junction kept 4 bases outside the gene matches. CDR3 in amino acids: CASSQDRRGAEQFF. DNA for the CDR3: TGCGCCAGCAGCCAAGATCGGCGGGGGGCTGAGCAGTTCTTC.

The V and J genes are TRBV6-5 and TRBJ1-1; the match to TRBD1 covers 7 bases. CDR1 is MNHEY, CDR2 SVGAGI, per germline. The J segment lost 9 bases and the V segment lost 6 bases, leaving 7 bases of the junction unmatched. This CDR3 region has 12 residues. The CDR3 protein is CASSREQGKAFF. CDR3 DNA: TGTGCCAGCAGCCGAGAACAGGGGAAAGCTTTCTTT.

The J gene is TRBJ1-4, the V gene TRBV18; possible D gene TRBD1, 5 bases. The CDR3 consists of 15 residues. Germline values: CDR1 KGHSH, CDR2 LQKENI. Between the trimmed V and J ends, which lost 3 bases and 4 bases, there was a span of 12 bases. The chain's CDR3 is CASSPDSSINEKLFF. As DNA, the CDR3 is TGTGCCAGCTCACCTGACAGTTCGATTAATGAAAAACTGTTTTTT.